This T cell receptor beta chain was identified during a study of identical twins. CDR1 is SQVTM and CDR2 is ANQGSEA in the germline V gene. V lost 0 bases, J lost 3 bases, and 7 bases stayed unmatched. This CDR3 is built from 17 residues. TCRdb reprocessed the 5' RACE reads with MiXCR, giving one entry per CDR3 protein. The profile shows around 530,000 distinct CDR3 sequences, over 12% of them singletons. These data were also filed under a second study, of yellow fever vaccine responses in identical twins.

The TCR was taken from a woman under 30 in good health. J is TRBJ2-1 and V is TRBV29-1, with TRBD2 matching 11 bases. What was sequenced was CD4+ T cells sorted from blood. CDR3 sequence reads: CSVEDRGGTSGYNEQFF. CDR3 coding DNA: TGCAGCGTTGAAGATCGGGGGGGGACTAGCGGCTACAATGAGCAGTTCTTC.